The present entry profiles one TCR beta chain with its context. Germline V gene sequence: CDR1 SGHAT, CDR2 FQNNGV. The CDR3 length is 16 residues. The ends lost 1 base at V and 0 bases at J; junction bases unmatched: 3. Sequenced by immunoSEQ multiplex PCR; TCRdb stores in-frame clones only, minus some. This table has around 310,000 clones, more than 65% appearing once. The source of the sample is a study of cytotoxic CD8 clonotypes in ibrutinib-treated CLL. The receptor was derived from a human donor with chronic lymphocytic leukemia. The input for sequencing was PBMCs, taken before ibrutinib treatment. V and J are TRBV11-2 and TRBJ1-3; TRBD1 matches 7 bases. The CDR3, as DNA: TGTGCCAGCAGCTTAGGCTCAGGGGGCTCTGGAAACACCATATATTTT. As protein: CASSLGSGGSGNTIYF.